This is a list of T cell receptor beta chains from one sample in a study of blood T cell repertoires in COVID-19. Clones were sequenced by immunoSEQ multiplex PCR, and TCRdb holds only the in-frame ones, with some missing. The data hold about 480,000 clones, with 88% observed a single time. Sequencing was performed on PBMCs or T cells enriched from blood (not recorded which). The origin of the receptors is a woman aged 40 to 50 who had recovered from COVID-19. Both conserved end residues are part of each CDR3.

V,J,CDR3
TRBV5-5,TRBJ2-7,CASSLKRGTSYEQYF
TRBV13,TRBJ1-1,CASSLGRRNTEAFF
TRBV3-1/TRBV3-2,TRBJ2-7,CASSQPGTGGEQYF
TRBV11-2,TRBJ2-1,CASSPRLAGDEQFF
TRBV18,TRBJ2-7,CASSPYFPGQGSYEQYF
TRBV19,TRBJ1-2,CASSTHTTGIGYTF
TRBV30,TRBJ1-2,CAWSVKAGNYGYTF
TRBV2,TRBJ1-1,CASSSRQGRKTEAFF
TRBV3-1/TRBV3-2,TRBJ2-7,CASSLLTSEYEQYF
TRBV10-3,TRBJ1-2,CAISPGQIYGYTF
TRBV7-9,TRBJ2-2,CASSLGPMGGRISGELFF
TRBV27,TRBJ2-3,CASESIAGSTDTQYF
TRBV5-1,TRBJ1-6,CASSSDLQGNSPLHF
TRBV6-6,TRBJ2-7,CASRYREYEQYF
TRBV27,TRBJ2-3,CASSSLTGISTDTQYF
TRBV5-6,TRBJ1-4,CASSLVTGSTNEKLFF
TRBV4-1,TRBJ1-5,CASSRATGRNQPQHF
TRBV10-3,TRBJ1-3,CAIKATAGGDTIYF
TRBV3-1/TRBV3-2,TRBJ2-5,CASSQIAGGRETQYF
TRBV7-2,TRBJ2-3,CASSRDSHTQYF
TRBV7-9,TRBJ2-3,CASSSPESGTDTQYF
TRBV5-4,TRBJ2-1,CASSPSSGRAAYNEQFF